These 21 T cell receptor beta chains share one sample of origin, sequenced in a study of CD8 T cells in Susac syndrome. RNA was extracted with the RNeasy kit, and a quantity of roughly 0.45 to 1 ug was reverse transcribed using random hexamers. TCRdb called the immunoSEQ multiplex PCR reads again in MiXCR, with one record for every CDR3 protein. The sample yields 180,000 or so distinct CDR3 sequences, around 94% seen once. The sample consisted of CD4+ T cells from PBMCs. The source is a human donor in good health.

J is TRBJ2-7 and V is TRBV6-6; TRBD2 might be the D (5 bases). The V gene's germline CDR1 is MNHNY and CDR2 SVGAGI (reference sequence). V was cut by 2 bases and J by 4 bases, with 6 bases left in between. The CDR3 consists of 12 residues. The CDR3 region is CASSYTGYEQYF. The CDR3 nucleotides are TGTGCCAGCAGTTACACGGGGTACGAGCAGTACTTC.

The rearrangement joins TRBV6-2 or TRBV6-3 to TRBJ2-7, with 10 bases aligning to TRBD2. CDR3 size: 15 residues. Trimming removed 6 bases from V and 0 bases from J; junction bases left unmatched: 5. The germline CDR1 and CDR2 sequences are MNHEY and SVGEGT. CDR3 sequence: CASRSSGGASYEQYF. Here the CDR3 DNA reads TGTGCCAGCAGATCAAGCGGGGGGGCCTCCTACGAGCAGTACTTC.

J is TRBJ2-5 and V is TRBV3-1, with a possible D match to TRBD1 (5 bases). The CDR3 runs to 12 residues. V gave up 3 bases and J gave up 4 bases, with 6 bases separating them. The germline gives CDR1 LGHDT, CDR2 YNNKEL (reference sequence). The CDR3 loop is CASSQGPETQYF. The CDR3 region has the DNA TGTGCCAGCAGCCAGGGGCCAGAGACCCAGTACTTC.

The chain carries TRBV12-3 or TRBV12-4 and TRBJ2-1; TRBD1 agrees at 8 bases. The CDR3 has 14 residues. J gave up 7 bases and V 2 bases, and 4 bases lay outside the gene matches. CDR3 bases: TGTGCCAGCAGTTTAAGACAGGGGAGGAATGAGCAGTTCTTC. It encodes CASSLRQGRNEQFF.

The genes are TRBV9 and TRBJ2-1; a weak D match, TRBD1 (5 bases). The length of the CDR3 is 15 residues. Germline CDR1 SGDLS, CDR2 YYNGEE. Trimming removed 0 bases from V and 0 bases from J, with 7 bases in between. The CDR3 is CASSVEGFSYNEQFF. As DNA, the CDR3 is TGTGCCAGCAGCGTAGAGGGGTTCTCCTACAATGAGCAGTTCTTC.

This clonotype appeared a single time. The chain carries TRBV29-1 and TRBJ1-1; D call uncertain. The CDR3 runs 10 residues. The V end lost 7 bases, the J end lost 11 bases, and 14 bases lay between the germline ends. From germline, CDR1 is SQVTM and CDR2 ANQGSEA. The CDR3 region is CSAAQESAFF. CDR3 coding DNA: TGCAGCGCCGCCCAGGAGAGCGCTTTCTTT.

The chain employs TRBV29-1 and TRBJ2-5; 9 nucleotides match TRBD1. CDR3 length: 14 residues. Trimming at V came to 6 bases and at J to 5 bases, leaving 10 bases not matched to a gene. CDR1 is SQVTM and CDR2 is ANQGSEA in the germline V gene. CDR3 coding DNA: TGCAGCGTGGACGGGGGACAGGGCCAGGAGACCCAGTACTTC. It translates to CSVDGGQGQETQYF. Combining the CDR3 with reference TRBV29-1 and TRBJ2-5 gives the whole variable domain SAVISQKPSRDICQRGTSLTIQCQVDSQVTMMFWYRQQPGQSLTLIATANQGSEATYESGFVIDKFPISRPNLTFSTLTVSNMSPEDSSIYLCSVDGGQGQETQYFGPGTRLLVL.

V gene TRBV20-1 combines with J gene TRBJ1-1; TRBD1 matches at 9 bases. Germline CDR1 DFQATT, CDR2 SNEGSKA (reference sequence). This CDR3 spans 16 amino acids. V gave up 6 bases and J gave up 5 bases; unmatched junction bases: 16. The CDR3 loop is CSAPRGTGGAGTEAFF. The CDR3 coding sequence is TGCAGTGCCCCTAGGGGTACAGGGGGCGCCGGGACTGAAGCTTTCTTT.

The CDR3 bases are TGTGCCAGCAGAGGGACGGGTGGATATGAGCAGTTCTTC. The encoded protein is CASRGTGGYEQFF. The rearrangement uses TRBV2 and TRBJ2-1; possibly TRBD1 or TRBD2 for D (5 bases each). The CDR3 is 13 amino acids. Germline V gene sequence: CDR1 SNHLY, CDR2 FYNNEI. The V and J ends lost 6 bases and 8 bases respectively, with 14 bases between them.

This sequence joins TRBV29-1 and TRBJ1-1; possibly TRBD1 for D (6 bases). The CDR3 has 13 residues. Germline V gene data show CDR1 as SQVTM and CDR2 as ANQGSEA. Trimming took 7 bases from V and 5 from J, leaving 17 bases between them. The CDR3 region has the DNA TGCAGCGGCTCCATCGGGGGCTGGACTGAAGCTTTCTTT. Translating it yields CSGSIGGWTEAFF. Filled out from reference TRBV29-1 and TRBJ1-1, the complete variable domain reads SAVISQKPSRDICQRGTSLTIQCQVDSQVTMMFWYRQQPGQSLTLIATANQGSEATYESGFVIDKFPISRPNLTFSTLTVSNMSPEDSSIYLCSGSIGGWTEAFFGQGTRLTVV.

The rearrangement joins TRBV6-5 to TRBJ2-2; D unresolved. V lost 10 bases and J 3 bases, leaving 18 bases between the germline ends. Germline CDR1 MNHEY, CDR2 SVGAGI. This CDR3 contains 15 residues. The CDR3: CATLDVRAYTGELFF. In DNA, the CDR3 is TGTGCCACCCTCGACGTCCGGGCTTACACCGGGGAGCTGTTTTTT.

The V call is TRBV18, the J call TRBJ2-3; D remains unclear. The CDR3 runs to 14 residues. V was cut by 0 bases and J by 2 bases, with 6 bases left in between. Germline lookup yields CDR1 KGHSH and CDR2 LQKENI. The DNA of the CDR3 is TGTGCCAGCTCACCACCGTGGAACACAGATACGCAGTATTTT. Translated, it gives CASSPPWNTDTQYF.

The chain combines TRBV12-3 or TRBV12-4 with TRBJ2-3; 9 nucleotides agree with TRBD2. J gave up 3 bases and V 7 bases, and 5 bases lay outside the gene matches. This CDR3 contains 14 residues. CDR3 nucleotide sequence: TGTGCCAGCATCGGAGCGGGGGGAACAGATACGCAGTATTTT. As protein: CASIGAGGTDTQYF.

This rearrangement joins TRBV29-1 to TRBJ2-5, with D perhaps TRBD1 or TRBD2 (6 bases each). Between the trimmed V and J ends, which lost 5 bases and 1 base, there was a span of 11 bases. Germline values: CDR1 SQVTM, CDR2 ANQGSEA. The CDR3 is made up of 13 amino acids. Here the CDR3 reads CSVRGDTQETQYF. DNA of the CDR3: TGCAGCGTTCGCGGGGACACCCAAGAGACCCAGTACTTC.

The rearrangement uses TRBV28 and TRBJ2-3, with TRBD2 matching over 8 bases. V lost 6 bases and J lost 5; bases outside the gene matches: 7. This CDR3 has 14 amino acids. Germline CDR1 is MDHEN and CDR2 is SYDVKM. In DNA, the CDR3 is TGTGCCAGCAGGACGGGGGGGCAAATAGATACGCAGTATTTT. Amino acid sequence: CASRTGGQIDTQYF.

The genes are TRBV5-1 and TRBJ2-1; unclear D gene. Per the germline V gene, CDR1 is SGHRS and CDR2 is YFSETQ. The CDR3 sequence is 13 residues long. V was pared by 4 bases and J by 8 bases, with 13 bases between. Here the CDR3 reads CASSPSTWDEQFF. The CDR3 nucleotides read TGCGCCAGCAGCCCCTCAACTTGGGATGAGCAGTTCTTC.

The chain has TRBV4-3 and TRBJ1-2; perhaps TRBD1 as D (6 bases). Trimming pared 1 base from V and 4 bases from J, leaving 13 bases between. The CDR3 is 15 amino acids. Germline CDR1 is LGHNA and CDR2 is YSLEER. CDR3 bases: TGCGCCAGCAGCCAAGCGGAGGACAGCCCCTATGGCTACACCTTC. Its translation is CASSQAEDSPYGYTF.

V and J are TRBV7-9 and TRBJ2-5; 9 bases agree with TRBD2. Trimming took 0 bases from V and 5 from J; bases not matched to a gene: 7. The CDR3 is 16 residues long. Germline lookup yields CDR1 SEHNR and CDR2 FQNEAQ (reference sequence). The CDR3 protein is CASSLARGGGVETQYF. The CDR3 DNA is TGTGCCAGCAGCTTAGCGCGCGGCGGGGGGGTGGAGACCCAGTACTTC. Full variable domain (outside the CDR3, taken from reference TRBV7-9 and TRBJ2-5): DTGVSQNPRHKITKRGQNVTFRCDPISEHNRLYWYRQTLGQGPEFLTYFQNEAQLEKSRLLSDRFSAERPKGSFSTLEIQRTEQGDSAMYLCASSLARGGGVETQYFGPGTRLLVL.

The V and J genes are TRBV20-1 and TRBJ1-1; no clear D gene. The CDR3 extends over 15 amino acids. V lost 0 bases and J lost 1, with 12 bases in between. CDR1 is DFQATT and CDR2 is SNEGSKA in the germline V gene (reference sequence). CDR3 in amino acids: CSARDVSGSNTEAFF. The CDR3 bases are TGCAGTGCTAGAGATGTGTCAGGTTCGAACACTGAAGCTTTCTTT.

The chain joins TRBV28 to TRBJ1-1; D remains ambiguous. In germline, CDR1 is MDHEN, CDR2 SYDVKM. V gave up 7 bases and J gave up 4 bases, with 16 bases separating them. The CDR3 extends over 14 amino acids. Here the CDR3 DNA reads TGTGCCAGCAAAGCCAGCCGGGTTCGCACTGAAGCTTTCTTT. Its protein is CASKASRVRTEAFF. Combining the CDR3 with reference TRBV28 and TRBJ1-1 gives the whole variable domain DVKVTQSSRYLVKRTGEKVFLECVQDMDHENMFWYRQDPGLGLRLIYFSYDVKMKEKGDIPEGYSVSREKKERFSLILESASTNQTSMYLCASKASRVRTEAFFGQGTRLTVV.

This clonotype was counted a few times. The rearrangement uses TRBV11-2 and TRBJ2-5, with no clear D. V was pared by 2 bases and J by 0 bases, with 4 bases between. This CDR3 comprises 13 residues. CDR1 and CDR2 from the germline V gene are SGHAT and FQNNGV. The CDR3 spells CASSLNHQETQYF. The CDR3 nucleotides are TGTGCCAGCAGCTTAAATCACCAAGAGACCCAGTACTTC.